This section outlines one TCR beta chain sequence together with its context. Study processing details: It was from reference gene primer amplification that nucleated cell counts were estimated. Here immunoSEQ multiplex PCR was the method, and the copy in TCRdb shows in-frame clones only, minus some. V and J calls and clone size come straight from that table; D and trimming were deduced from the DNA. The sample yields about 100,000 clones, approximately 86% seen once. Germline CDR1 reads LGHDT; CDR2 reads YNNKEL (reference sequence). V shed 2 bases and J shed 6 bases, with 7 bases lying between them. The CDR3 is 12 amino acids. This specimen belongs to a study of blood T cell repertoires in COVID-19. Study context: Acute-phase and convalescent COVID-19 samples originated in the United States, Italy and Spain. T cells, B-cell-depleted T cells, or PBMCs provided the cDNA or gDNA that served as material.

This clonotype was sampled from a woman aged 55-69 years with acute or convalescent COVID-19. Specimen: peripheral blood. V gene TRBV3-1 (or the pseudogene TRBV3-2) combines with J gene TRBJ1-2; D is ambiguous. The CDR3 reads CASSQLRDGYTF. The CDR3 DNA is TGTGCCAGCAGCCAACTCCGGGATGGCTACACCTTC.